This T cell receptor beta chain was captured by sequencing in a study of control samples from healthy donors and cancer patients. Of note for this clone: The DNA is omitted, as the CDR3 cannot be located on it reliably, and the CDR3 follows TCRdb's listing.

Clones were read by immunoSEQ multiplex PCR, and TCRdb kept only the in-frame ones, dropping some. The sample has some 120,000 clones, roughly 84% seen once. Germline V lookup: CDR1 WSHSY, CDR2 SAAADI. The CDR3 is made up of 15 amino acids, end residues included. The clonotype comes from a man aged 18 to 35 in good health. Input material: blood. The chain combines TRBV10-2 with TRBJ1-1. The CDR3 sequence: CASILGGGMNTEAFF.